The 16 T cell receptor beta chains presented below share a single source sample, sequenced in a study of CD8 T cells in ankylosing spondylitis. Using its own MiXCR run on the 5' RACE reads, TCRdb lists one record per CDR3 protein. There are 150,000 to 200,000 distinct CDR3 sequences in the sample; approximately 32% occur only once, and approximately 6% lies in the top ten. The sequencing sample was made of synovial fluid, either unsorted or a sorted T cell fraction (not recorded which). Receptors were obtained from a male donor with ankylosing spondylitis.

In this sample, this clonotype turned up once. The chain employs TRBV7-9 and TRBJ1-6; perhaps TRBD1 as D (6 bases). V gave up 1 base and J gave up 5 bases, with 15 bases separating them. The length of the CDR3 is 17 residues. The germline CDR1 and CDR2 sequences are SEHNR and FQNEAQ (reference sequence). The chain's CDR3 is CASSLEGGNVNNSPLHF. In DNA form, the CDR3 reads TGTGCCAGCAGCTTAGAGGGGGGAAATGTAAATAATTCACCCCTCCACTTT.

V usage is TRBV20-1 and J usage is TRBJ2-3; 11 positions agree with TRBD2. Germline V gene lookup returns CDR1 DFQATT and CDR2 SNEGSKA (reference sequence). Germline trimming cut 4 bases from V and 6 bases from J; bases unmatched to any gene: 12. CDR3 length: 16 residues. CDR3 coding DNA: TGCAGTGCTATAAACGTAGCGGGAGGGCGCAGGGATACGCAGTATTTT. Its protein is CSAINVAGGRRDTQYF.

The chain links TRBV7-9 to TRBJ1-2; D is undetermined. V was shortened by 3 bases and J by 4 bases, with 9 bases between the two germline ends. The CDR3 contains 13 residues. Germline V gene sequence: CDR1 SEHNR, CDR2 FQNEAQ (reference sequence). The CDR3 loop reads CASSLGLTYGYTF. In DNA, the CDR3 is TGTGCCAGCAGCTTGGGTCTAACCTATGGCTACACCTTC.

This chain joins TRBV6-6 and TRBJ2-1; perhaps TRBD1 as D (5 bases). The CDR3 contains 12 residues. Trimming pared 4 bases from V and 8 bases from J, leaving 9 bases between. Germline loops: CDR1 MNHNY, CDR2 SVGAGI (reference sequence). The CDR3 nucleotides read TGTGCCAGCAGTTCGCTAGGGGATGAGCAGTTCTTC. It is translated as CASSSLGDEQFF.

This clonotype showed up many times. The genes are TRBV10-3 and TRBJ1-6; D ambiguous. V was clipped by 3 bases and J by 8 bases, with 5 bases between them. The CDR3 has 12 residues. Germline V gene lookup returns CDR1 ENHRY and CDR2 SYGVKD. The CDR3 spells CAISDRDSPLHF. Here the CDR3 DNA reads TGTGCCATCAGTGATCGGGATTCACCCCTCCACTTT.

This clonotype was seen only once. The J gene is TRBJ2-5, the V gene TRBV5-5; tentative D call: TRBD1 (6 bases). The germline V and J ends were trimmed by 0 bases and 5 bases, with 17 bases remaining between them. The CDR3 is 16 residues long. CDR1 is SGHKS, CDR2 YYEKEE, per germline (reference sequence). CDR3 sequence reads: CASSLAGVRGSETQYF. The CDR3 DNA reads as TGTGCCAGCAGCTTGGCTGGGGTCAGGGGATCCGAGACCCAGTACTTC.

The chain links TRBV25-1 to TRBJ2-7; D not certain. CDR1 and CDR2 from the germline V gene are MGHDK and SYGVNS. The CDR3 is 12 amino acids. V was cut by 2 bases and J by 6 bases, with 8 bases left in between. The CDR3 loop is CASSEGLGEQYF. In nucleotides, the CDR3 is TGTGCCAGCAGTGAAGGGTTGGGCGAGCAGTACTTC.

V and J are TRBV11-3 and TRBJ2-3; a possible D gene is TRBD2 (6 bases). V was pared by 5 bases and J by 0 bases, with 15 bases between. This CDR3 spans 16 amino acids. The germline V gene has CDR1 SGHNT and CDR2 YENEEA. The CDR3 here is CASSLGLLASTDTQYF. The CDR3 DNA sequence: TGTGCCAGCAGCCTAGGGCTTCTAGCGAGCACAGATACGCAGTATTTT.

The rearrangement links TRBV3-1 to TRBJ1-6; D call uncertain. V was trimmed by 4 bases and J by 8 bases, leaving 12 bases between them. Germline loops: CDR1 LGHDT, CDR2 YNNKEL (reference sequence). The CDR3 consists of 14 residues. The CDR3 spells CASSLQDGDSPLHF. CDR3 DNA: TGTGCCAGCAGCCTCCAGGATGGGGATTCACCCCTCCACTTT.

This clonotype was seen ten or more times. V is TRBV20-1 and J is TRBJ1-5; D not resolved. V was pared by 3 bases and J by 1 base, with 7 bases between. The length of the CDR3 is 13 residues. Germline assignment: CDR1 DFQATT and CDR2 SNEGSKA (reference sequence). CDR3 amino acids: CSARTGSNQPQHF. Written as DNA, the CDR3 is TGCAGTGCTAGGACCGGAAGCAATCAGCCCCAGCATTTT.

This sequence joins TRBV7-6 and TRBJ1-3; D is possibly TRBD1 (5 bases). The germline gives CDR1 SGHVS, CDR2 FNYEAQ. The CDR3 runs 15 residues. V dropped 1 base and J dropped 5 bases, with 12 bases sitting between them. The DNA for the CDR3 is TGTGCCAGCAGCTTAGGCGGGACGGCTCGAAACACCATATATTTT. This encodes CASSLGGTARNTIYF.

This clonotype turned up a few times. This rearrangement joins TRBV7-6 to TRBJ2-3; no firm D call. V lost 0 bases and J lost 5, with 6 bases in between. Germline V gives CDR1 SGHVS, CDR2 FNYEAQ. The CDR3 contains 13 residues. The CDR3 is CASSLAHRDTQYF. The CDR3 DNA follows: TGTGCCAGCAGCTTAGCACATCGAGATACGCAGTATTTT.

DNA for the CDR3: TGTGCCAGCAGCTTAGCCGAGACTGGGGACATTCAGTACTTC. This encodes CASSLAETGDIQYF. The chain couples TRBV7-9 to TRBJ2-4; D remains ambiguous. Germline V gene sequence: CDR1 SEHNR, CDR2 FQNEAQ (reference sequence). V was shortened by 0 bases and J by 8 bases, with 11 bases between the two germline ends. The CDR3 sequence is 14 residues long.

V gene TRBV20-1 combines with J gene TRBJ2-1, with TRBD2 matching over 8 bases. Germline CDR1 and CDR2: DFQATT and SNEGSKA (reference sequence). The CDR3 covers 11 residues. Unmatched junction bases numbered 7, after V lost 4 bases and J lost 14 bases. In DNA form, the CDR3 reads TGCAGTGCTAAGTGGGCGGGGGGAGAGTTCTTC. Protein product: CSAKWAGGEFF.

This clonotype has a count of ten or more. The chain couples TRBV12-3 or TRBV12-4 to TRBJ1-5; no reliable D call. The V end was cut by 7 bases, the J end by 5 bases, with 15 bases between. The CDR3 runs to 14 residues. DNA for the CDR3: TGTGCCAGCACCGCTGACGGATCCTATCAGCCCCAGCATTTT. Its translation: CASTADGSYQPQHF.

This clonotype appeared many times. The V and J genes are TRBV10-3 and TRBJ2-1; tentative D call: TRBD1 (5 bases). V was pared by 3 bases and J by 0 bases, with 12 bases between. Germline CDR1 is ENHRY and CDR2 is SYGVKD. The CDR3 is 16 amino acids. The CDR3 DNA reads as TGTGCCATCAGTGAAAGGGGCGGTAGCTCCTACAATGAGCAGTTCTTC. This encodes CAISERGGSSYNEQFF.